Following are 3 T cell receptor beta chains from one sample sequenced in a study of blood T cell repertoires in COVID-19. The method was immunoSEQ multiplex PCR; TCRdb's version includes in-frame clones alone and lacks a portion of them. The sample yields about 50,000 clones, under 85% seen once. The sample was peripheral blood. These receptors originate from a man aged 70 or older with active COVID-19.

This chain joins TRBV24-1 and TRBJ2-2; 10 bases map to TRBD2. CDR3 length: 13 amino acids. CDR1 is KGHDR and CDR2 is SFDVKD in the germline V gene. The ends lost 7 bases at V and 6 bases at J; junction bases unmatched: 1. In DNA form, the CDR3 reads TGTGCCACCAGGGGGACTAGCGCCGGGGAGCTGTTTTTT. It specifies CATRGTSAGELFF.

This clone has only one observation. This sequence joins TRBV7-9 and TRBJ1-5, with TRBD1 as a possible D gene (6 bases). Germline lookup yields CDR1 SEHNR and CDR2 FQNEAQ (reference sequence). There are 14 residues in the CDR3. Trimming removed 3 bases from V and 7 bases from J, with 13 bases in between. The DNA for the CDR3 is TGTGCCAGCAGCTTGGGGGCCTCAAAACAGCCCCAGCATTTT. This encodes CASSLGASKQPQHF.

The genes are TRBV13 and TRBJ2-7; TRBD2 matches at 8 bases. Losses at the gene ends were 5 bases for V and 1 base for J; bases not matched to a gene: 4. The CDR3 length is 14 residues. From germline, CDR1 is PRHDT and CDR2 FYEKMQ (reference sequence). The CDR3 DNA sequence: TGTGCCAGCAGCCCTGGGACTAGTTCCTACGAGCAGTACTTC. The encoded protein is CASSPGTSSYEQYF.